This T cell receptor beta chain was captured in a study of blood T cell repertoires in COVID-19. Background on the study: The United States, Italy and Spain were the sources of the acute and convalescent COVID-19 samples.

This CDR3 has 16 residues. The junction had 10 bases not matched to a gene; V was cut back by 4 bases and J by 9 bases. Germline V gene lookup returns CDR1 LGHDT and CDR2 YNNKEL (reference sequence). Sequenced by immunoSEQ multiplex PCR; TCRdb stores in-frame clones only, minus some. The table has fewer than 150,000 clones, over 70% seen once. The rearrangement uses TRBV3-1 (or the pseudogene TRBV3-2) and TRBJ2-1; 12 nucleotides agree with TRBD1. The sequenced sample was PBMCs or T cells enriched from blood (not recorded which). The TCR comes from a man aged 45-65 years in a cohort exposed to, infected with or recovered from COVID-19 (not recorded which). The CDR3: CASSPTGTGGKSEQFF. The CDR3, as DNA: TGTGCCAGCAGCCCGACCGGGACAGGGGGCAAAAGTGAGCAGTTCTTC.